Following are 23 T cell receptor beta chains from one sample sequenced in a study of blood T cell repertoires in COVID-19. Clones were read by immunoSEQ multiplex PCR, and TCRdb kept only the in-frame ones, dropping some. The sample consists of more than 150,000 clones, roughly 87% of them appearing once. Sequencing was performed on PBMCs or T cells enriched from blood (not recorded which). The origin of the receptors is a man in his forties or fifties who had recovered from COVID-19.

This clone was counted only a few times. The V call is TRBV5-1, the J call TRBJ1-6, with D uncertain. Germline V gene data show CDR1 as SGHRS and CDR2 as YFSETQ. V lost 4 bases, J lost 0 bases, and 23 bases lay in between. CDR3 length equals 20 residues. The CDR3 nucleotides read TGCGCCAGCAGCCGTAGTCAGGCCGGGATACCAAGCTCCTATAATTCACCCCTCCACTTT. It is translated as CASSRSQAGIPSSYNSPLHF.

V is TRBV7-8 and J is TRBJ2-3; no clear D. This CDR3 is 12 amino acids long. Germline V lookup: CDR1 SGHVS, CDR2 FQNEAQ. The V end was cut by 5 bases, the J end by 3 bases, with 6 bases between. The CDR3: CASSLLTDTQYF. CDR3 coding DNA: TGTGCCAGCAGCCTACTGACAGATACGCAGTATTTT.

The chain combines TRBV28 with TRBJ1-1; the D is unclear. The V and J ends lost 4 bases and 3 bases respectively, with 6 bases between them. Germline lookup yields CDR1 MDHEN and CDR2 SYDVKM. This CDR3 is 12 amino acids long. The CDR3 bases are TGTGCCAGCAGTTCGGGGTACACTGAAGCTTTCTTT. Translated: CASSSGYTEAFF.

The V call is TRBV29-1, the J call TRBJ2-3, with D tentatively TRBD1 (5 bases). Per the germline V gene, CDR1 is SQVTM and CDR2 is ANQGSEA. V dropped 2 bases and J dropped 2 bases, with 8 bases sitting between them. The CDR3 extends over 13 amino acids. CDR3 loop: CSVEKGITDTQYF. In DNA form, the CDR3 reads TGCAGCGTTGAAAAGGGGATCACAGATACGCAGTATTTT.

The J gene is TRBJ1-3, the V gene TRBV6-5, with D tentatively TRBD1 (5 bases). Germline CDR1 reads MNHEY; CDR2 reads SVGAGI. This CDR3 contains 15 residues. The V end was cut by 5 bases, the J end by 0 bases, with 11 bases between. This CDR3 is CASSRQKTSGNTIYF. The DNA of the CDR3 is TGTGCCAGCAGTCGACAGAAAACCTCTGGAAACACCATATATTTT.

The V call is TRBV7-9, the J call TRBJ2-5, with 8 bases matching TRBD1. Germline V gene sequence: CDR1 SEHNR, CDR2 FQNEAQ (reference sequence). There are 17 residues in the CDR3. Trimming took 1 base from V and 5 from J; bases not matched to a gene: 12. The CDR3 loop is CASSLGGPGGLTETQYF. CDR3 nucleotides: TGTGCCAGCAGCTTAGGGGGTCCAGGGGGCTTAACGGAGACCCAGTACTTC.

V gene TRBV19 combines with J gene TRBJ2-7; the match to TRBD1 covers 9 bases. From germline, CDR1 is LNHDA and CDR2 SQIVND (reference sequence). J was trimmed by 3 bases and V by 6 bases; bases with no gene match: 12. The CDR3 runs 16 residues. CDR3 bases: TGTGCCAGTAGCCGGGACGCGGGACAGGGAGGCTACGAGCAGTACTTC. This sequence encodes CASSRDAGQGGYEQYF.

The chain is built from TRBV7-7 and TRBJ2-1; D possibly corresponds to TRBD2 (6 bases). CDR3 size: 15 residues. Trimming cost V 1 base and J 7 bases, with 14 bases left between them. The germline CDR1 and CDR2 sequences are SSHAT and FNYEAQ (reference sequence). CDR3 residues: CASSLVGGQGNEQFF. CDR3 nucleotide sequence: TGTGCCAGCAGCTTAGTGGGGGGTCAAGGGAATGAGCAGTTCTTC. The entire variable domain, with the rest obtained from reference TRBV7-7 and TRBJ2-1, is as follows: GAGVSQSPRYKVTKRGQDVTLRCDPISSHATLYWYQQALGQGPEFLTYFNYEAQPDKSGLPSDRFSAERPEGSISTLTIQRTEQRDSAMYRCASSLVGGQGNEQFFGPGTRLTVL.

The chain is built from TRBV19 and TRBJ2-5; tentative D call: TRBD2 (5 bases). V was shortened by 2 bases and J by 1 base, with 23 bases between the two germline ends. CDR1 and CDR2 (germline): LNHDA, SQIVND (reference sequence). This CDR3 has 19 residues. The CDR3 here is CASSIYLNEAVDAQETQYF. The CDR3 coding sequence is TGTGCCAGTAGTATATACCTCAACGAAGCGGTAGATGCCCAAGAGACCCAGTACTTC.

The DNA of the CDR3 is TGTGCCAGCAGTTACCCGAGCGGGAGGGCATCCGGGGAGCTGTTTTTT. Translated, it gives CASSYPSGRASGELFF. The V and J genes are TRBV6-5 and TRBJ2-2, with 10 bases lining up with TRBD2. This CDR3 spans 16 amino acids. Germline V lookup: CDR1 MNHEY, CDR2 SVGAGI. V gave up 2 bases and J gave up 6 bases; unmatched junction bases: 6.

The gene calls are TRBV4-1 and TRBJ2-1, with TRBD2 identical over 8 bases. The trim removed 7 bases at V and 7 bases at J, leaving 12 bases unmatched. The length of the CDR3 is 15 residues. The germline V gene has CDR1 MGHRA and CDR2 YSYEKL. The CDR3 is CASTLRGLADNEQFF. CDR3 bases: TGCGCCAGCACCTTAAGAGGACTAGCTGATAATGAGCAGTTCTTC.

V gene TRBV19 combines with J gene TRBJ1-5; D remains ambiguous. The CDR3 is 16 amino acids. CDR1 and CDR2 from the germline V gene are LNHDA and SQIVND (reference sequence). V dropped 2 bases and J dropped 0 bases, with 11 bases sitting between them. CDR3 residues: CASSITLAGSNQPQHF. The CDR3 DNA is TGTGCCAGTAGTATAACCCTCGCGGGTAGCAATCAGCCCCAGCATTTT.

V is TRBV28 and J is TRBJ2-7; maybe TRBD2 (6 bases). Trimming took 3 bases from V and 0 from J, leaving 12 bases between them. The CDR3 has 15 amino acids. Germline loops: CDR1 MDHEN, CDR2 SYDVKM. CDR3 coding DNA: TGTGCCAGCAGTTTCTGGGGGGATCGCTCCTACGAGCAGTACTTC. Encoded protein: CASSFWGDRSYEQYF.

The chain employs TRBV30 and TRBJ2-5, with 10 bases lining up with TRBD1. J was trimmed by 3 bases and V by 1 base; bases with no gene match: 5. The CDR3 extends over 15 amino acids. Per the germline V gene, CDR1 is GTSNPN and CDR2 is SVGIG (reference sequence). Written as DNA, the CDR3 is TGTGCCTGGAGTGCTATGACAGGGGGCGAAGAGACCCAGTACTTC. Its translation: CAWSAMTGGEETQYF.

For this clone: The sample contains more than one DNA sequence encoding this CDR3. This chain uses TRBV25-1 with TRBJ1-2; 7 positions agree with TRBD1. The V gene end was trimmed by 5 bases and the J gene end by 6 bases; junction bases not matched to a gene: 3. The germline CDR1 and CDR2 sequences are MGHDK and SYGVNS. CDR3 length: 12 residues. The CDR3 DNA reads TGTGCCAGCAGTCTCACAGGGGATGGCTACACCTTC. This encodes CASSLTGDGYTF.

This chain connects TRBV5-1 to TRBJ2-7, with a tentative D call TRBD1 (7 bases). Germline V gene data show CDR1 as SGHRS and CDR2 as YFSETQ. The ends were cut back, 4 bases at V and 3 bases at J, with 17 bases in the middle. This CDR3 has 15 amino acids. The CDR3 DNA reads TGCGCCAGCAGCCCCGGGGGACAGAGCATCTACGAGCAGTACTTC. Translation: CASSPGGQSIYEQYF.

The CDR3 sequence: CASSLVDRDSPLHF. CDR3 DNA: TGTGCCAGCAGCTTAGTCGACAGGGATTCACCCCTCCACTTT. This sequence joins TRBV7-9 and TRBJ1-6; 7 bases line up with TRBD1. The CDR3 runs 14 residues. The junction had 2 bases not matched to a gene; V was cut back by 1 base and J by 8 bases. CDR1 and CDR2 from the germline V gene are SEHNR and FQNEAQ (reference sequence). Supplemented by reference TRBV7-9 and TRBJ1-6, the full variable domain reads DTGVSQNPRHKITKRGQNVTFRCDPISEHNRLYWYRQTLGQGPEFLTYFQNEAQLEKSRLLSDRFSAERPKGSFSTLEIQRTEQGDSAMYLCASSLVDRDSPLHFGNGTRLTVT.

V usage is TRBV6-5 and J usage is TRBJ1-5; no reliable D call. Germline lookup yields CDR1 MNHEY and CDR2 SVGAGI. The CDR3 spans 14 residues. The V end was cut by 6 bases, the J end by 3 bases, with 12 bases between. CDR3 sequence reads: CASSGETHNQPQHF. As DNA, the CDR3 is TGTGCCAGCAGCGGGGAGACACACAATCAGCCCCAGCATTTT.

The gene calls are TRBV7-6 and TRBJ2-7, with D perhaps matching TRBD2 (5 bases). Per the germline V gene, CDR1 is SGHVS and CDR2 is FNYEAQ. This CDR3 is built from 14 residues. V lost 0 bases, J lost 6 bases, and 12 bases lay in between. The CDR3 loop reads CASSLAADSAEQYF. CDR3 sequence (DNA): TGTGCCAGCAGCTTAGCGGCGGACTCCGCCGAGCAGTACTTC.

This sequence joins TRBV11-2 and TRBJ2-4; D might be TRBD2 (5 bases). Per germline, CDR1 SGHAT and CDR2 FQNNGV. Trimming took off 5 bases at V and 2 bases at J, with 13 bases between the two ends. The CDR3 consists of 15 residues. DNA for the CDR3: TGTGCCAGCAGCCCCGGACTTCGCTCCAAAAACATTCAGTACTTC. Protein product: CASSPGLRSKNIQYF.

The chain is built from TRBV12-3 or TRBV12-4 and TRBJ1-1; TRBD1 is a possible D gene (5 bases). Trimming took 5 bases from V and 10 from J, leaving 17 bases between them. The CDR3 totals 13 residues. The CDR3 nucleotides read TGTGCCAGCAGTGAAACGACAGTCGGTGGAGCTTTCTTT. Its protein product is CASSETTVGGAFF.

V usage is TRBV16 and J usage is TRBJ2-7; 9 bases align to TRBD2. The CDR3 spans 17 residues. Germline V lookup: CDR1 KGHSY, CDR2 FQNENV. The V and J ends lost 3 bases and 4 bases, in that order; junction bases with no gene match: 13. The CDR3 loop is CASSHRRPGLARYEQYF. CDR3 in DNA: TGTGCCAGCAGCCATCGCCGGCCGGGACTAGCCCGTTACGAGCAGTACTTC.

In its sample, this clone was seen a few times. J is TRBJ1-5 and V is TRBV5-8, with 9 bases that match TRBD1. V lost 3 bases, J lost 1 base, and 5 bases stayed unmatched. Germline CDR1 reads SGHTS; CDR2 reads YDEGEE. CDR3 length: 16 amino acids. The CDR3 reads CASSSGTGFSNQPQHF. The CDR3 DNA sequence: TGTGCCAGCAGCTCGGGGACAGGGTTCAGCAATCAGCCCCAGCATTTT.